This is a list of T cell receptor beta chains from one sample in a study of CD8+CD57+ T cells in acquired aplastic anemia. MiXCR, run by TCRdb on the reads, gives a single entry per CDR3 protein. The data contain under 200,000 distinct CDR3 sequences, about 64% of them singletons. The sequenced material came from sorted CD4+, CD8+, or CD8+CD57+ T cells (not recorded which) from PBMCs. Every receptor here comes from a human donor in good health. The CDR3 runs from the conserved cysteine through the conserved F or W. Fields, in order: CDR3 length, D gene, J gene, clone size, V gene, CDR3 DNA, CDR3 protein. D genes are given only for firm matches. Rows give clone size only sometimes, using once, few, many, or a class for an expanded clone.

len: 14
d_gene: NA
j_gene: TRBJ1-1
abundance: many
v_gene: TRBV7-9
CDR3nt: TGTGCCAGCAGCCCTTACGAGAGGAACACTGAAGCTTTCTTT
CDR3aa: CASSPYERNTEAFF

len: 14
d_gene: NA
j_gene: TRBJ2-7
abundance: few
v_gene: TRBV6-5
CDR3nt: TGTGCCAGCAGTGTTCAACCGGAGGGTTACGGGCAGTACTTC
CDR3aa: CASSVQPEGYGQYF

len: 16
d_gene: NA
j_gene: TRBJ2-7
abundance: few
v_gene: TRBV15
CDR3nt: TGTGCCACCAGCAGGGTCACCGGGACTTCGGCCTACGAGCAGTACTTC
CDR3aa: CATSRVTGTSAYEQYF

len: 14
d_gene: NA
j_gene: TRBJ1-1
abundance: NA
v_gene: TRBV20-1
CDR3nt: TGCAGTGCTATGACGGGGCGTACGAACACTGAAGCTTTCTTT
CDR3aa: CSAMTGRTNTEAFF

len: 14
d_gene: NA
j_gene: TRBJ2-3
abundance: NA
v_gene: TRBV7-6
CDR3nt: TGTGCCAGCAGCTTAGCGGGACCGGCAGGTACGCAGTATTTT
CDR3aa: CASSLAGPAGTQYF

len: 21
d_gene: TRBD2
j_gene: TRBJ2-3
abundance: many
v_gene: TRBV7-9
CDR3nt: TGTGCCAGCAGCTTATCTCTTGCCTTTTTTAGCGGGAGGGCCCGGATAGATACGCAGTATTTT
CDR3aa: CASSLSLAFFSGRARIDTQYF

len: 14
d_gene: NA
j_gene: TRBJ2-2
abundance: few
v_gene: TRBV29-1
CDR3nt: TGCAGCGTTGGGCAGGGGACGAGCACCGGGGAGCTGTTTTTT
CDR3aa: CSVGQGTSTGELFF

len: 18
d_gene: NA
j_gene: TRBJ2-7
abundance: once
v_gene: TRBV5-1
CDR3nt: TGCGCCAACAGCTTGGCCGAGAGTGTGCGGACATTCTCCTACGAGCAGTACTTC
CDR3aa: CANSLAESVRTFSYEQYF

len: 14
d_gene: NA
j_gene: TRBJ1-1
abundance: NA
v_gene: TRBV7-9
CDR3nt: TGTGCCAGCAGCTTAACCCAACAGGGAGTTGAAGCTTTCTTT
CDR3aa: CASSLTQQGVEAFF

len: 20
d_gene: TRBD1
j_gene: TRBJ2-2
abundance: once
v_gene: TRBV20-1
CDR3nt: TGCAGTGCTAGGACCATTTGGGGTTCGACCGGGACAGCGAACACCGGGGAGCTGTTTTTT
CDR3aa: CSARTIWGSTGTANTGELFF

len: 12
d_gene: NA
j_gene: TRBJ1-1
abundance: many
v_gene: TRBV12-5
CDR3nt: TGTGCTAGTGGACAGTGGAGCACTGAAGCTTTCTTT
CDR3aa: CASGQWSTEAFF

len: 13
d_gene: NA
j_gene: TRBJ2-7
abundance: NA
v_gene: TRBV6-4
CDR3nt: TGTGCCAGCAGGTCCAGGGGGGCGTACGAGCAGTACTTC
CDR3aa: CASRSRGAYEQYF

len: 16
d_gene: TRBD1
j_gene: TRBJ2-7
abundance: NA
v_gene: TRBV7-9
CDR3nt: TGTGCCAGCAGCTCCCTCGGACAGGATAGCTCCTACGAGCAGTACTTC
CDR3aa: CASSSLGQDSSYEQYF

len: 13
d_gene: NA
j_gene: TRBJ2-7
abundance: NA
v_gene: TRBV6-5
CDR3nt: TGTGCCAGCACCCTCGGGAGAGAAAGGGAGCAGTACTTC
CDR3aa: CASTLGREREQYF

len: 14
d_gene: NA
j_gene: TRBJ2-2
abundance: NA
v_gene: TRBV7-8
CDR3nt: TGTGCCAGCAGCGTGTTCTCGAACACCGGGGAGCTGTTTTTT
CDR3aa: CASSVFSNTGELFF

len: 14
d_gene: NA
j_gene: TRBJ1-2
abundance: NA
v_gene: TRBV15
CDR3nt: TGTGCCAGGCGCCGGACAGTTTCTCTGGTTGGCTACACCTTC
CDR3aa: CARRRTVSLVGYTF

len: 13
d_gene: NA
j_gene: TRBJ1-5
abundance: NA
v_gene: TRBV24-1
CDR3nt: TGTGCCACCGCGGGGTCAGGGAATCAGCCCCAGCATTTT
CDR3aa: CATAGSGNQPQHF

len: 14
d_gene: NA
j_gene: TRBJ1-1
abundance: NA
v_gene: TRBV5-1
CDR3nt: TGCGCCAGCAGCAGCGCAGGGGATAGGACTGAAGCTTTCTTT
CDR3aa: CASSSAGDRTEAFF

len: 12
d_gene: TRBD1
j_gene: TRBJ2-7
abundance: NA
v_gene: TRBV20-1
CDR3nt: TGCAGTGCTGGACGACAGGGGTTCGAGCAGTACTTC
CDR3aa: CSAGRQGFEQYF

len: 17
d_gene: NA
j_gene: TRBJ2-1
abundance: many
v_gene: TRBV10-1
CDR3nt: TGCGCCAGCAGTGAGACGTGTTCAAAGACCACCTACAATGAGCAGTTCTTC
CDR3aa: CASSETCSKTTYNEQFF

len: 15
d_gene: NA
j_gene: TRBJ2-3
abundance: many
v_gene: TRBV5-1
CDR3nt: TGCGCCAGCAGCTCGACCCCTGACAACACAGATACGCAGTATTTT
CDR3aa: CASSSTPDNTDTQYF

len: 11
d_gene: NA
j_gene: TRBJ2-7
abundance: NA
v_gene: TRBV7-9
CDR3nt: TGTGCCAGTGGACTCCCCTACGAGCAGTACTTC
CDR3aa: CASGLPYEQYF

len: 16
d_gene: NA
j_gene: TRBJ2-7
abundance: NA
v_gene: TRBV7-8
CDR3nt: TGTGCCAGCAGCTTAGCTTTTGGACGGTCAAGCTACGAGCAGTACTTC
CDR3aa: CASSLAFGRSSYEQYF

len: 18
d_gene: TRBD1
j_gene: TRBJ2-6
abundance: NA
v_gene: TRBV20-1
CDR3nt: TGCAGTGCTGCCCCCGGACAGGCATCCTCCTCTGGGGCCAACGTCCTGACTTTC
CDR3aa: CSAAPGQASSSGANVLTF

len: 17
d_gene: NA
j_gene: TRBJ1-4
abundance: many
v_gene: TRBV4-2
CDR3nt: TGTGCCAGCAGCCCCCGGAGAGTCCTCCAAGAGGATGAAAAACTGTTTTTT
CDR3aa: CASSPRRVLQEDEKLFF

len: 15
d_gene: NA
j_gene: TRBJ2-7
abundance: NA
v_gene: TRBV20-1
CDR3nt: TGCAGTGCCGCCCCCATGGAGATAAGCTCCTACGAGCAGTACTTC
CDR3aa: CSAAPMEISSYEQYF

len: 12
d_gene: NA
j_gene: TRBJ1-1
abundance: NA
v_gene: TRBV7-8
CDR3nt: TGTGCCAGCAGCTTAGGAATGATTGAAGCTTTCTTT
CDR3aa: CASSLGMIEAFF

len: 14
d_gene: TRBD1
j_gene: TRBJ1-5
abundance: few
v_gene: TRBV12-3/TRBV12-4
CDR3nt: TGTGCCAGCAGTTTGAGACAGGGAGAGCAGCCCCAGCATTTT
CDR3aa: CASSLRQGEQPQHF

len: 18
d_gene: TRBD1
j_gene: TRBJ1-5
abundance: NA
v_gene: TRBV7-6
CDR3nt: TGTGCCAGCAGCTCCCGGACAGGGAGGGGGGATAGCAATCAGCCCCAGCATTTT
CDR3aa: CASSSRTGRGDSNQPQHF